This is a list of T cell receptor beta chains from one sample in a study of response to subunit inactivated influenza vaccine. In TCRdb, the RT-PCR reads were re-called with MiXCR into one record per CDR3 protein. The sample has more than 450,000 distinct CDR3 sequences; around 8% are singletons. This sample comprised PBMCs from blood, obtained approximately 25 months after vaccination. The source of these receptors is a man aged 45 to 75 who received an inactivated influenza vaccine. The CDR3 runs from the conserved cysteine through the conserved F or W. The D gene is left open where the match is weak. Size is omitted from some rows. Given values are once, few, many or a class for expanded clones.

cdr3_aa: CASSYSSTGGGYEQYF
cdr3_nt: TGTGCCAGCAGTTACTCGTCAACAGGGGGCGGTTACGAGCAGTACTTC
j_call: TRBJ2-7
d_call: TRBD1
v_call: TRBV6-5
clone_size: few

cdr3_aa: CASSFQRAEQFF
cdr3_nt: TGTGCCAGCAGCTTTCAACGGGCTGAGCAGTTCTTC
j_call: TRBJ2-1
d_call: .
v_call: TRBV7-8
clone_size: few

cdr3_aa: CASSLQASANTEAFF
cdr3_nt: TGTGCCAGCAGTTTGCAGGCAAGTGCGAACACTGAAGCTTTCTTT
j_call: TRBJ1-1
d_call: .
v_call: TRBV12-3/TRBV12-4
clone_size: few

cdr3_aa: CASSAIGGTYNEQFF
cdr3_nt: TGTGCCAGCAGTGCCATTGGCGGGACTTACAATGAGCAGTTCTTC
j_call: TRBJ2-1
d_call: .
v_call: TRBV28
clone_size: few

cdr3_aa: CSVKLAGLYNEQFF
cdr3_nt: TGCAGCGTTAAGCTAGCGGGACTTTACAATGAGCAGTTCTTC
j_call: TRBJ2-1
d_call: TRBD2
v_call: TRBV29-1
clone_size: many

cdr3_aa: CASSPVGRTDHNEQFF
cdr3_nt: TGTGCCAGCTCACCGGTTGGACGAACCGACCACAATGAGCAGTTCTTC
j_call: TRBJ2-1
d_call: .
v_call: TRBV18
clone_size: .

cdr3_aa: CASSGDGRGLFF
cdr3_nt: TGTGCCAGCAGTGGGGACGGGCGAGGACTGTTTTTT
j_call: TRBJ1-4
d_call: .
v_call: TRBV2
clone_size: .

cdr3_aa: CSATPGLLSYEQYF
cdr3_nt: TGCAGTGCTACCCCGGGACTACTCTCCTACGAGCAGTACTTC
j_call: TRBJ2-7
d_call: TRBD2
v_call: TRBV20-1
clone_size: .

cdr3_aa: CASSQASSGGSSYNEQFF
cdr3_nt: TGTGCCAGCAGCCAGGCCTCTAGCGGGGGTAGCTCCTACAATGAGCAGTTCTTC
j_call: TRBJ2-1
d_call: TRBD2
v_call: TRBV4-2
clone_size: few

cdr3_aa: CASSRTNFQPQHF
cdr3_nt: TGCGCCAGCAGCCGAACCAATTTTCAGCCCCAGCATTTT
j_call: TRBJ1-5
d_call: .
v_call: TRBV4-1
clone_size: many

cdr3_aa: CATRLAGVDEQFF
cdr3_nt: TGTGCCACTCGGCTAGCGGGAGTAGATGAGCAGTTCTTC
j_call: TRBJ2-1
d_call: TRBD2
v_call: TRBV10-3
clone_size: .

cdr3_aa: CASSLVVAQAVEQYF
cdr3_nt: TGTGCCAGCAGTTTAGTAGTGGCCCAGGCGGTGGAGCAGTACTTC
j_call: TRBJ2-7
d_call: .
v_call: TRBV28
clone_size: .

cdr3_aa: CASSSGTTSYEQYF
cdr3_nt: TGTGCCAGCAGCTCCGGGACTACCTCCTACGAGCAGTACTTC
j_call: TRBJ2-7
d_call: TRBD2
v_call: TRBV6-1
clone_size: many

cdr3_aa: CASSQDEDRTYNEQFF
cdr3_nt: TGTGCCAGCAGCCAAGACGAGGACAGGACCTACAATGAGCAGTTCTTC
j_call: TRBJ2-1
d_call: TRBD1
v_call: TRBV4-2
clone_size: many

cdr3_aa: CATSDSRGAYEQYF
cdr3_nt: TGTGCCACCAGTGACAGCCGGGGGGCCTACGAGCAGTACTTC
j_call: TRBJ2-7
d_call: TRBD2
v_call: TRBV24-1
clone_size: few

cdr3_aa: CSARGPRAGGYTYEQYF
cdr3_nt: TGCAGTGCTAGAGGCCCCCGGGCAGGGGGCTATACCTACGAGCAGTACTTC
j_call: TRBJ2-7
d_call: TRBD1
v_call: TRBV20-1
clone_size: .

cdr3_aa: CASSYVTGSNEQFF
cdr3_nt: TGTGCCAGCAGTTACGTGACAGGGAGCAATGAGCAGTTCTTC
j_call: TRBJ2-1
d_call: TRBD1
v_call: TRBV6-2/TRBV6-3
clone_size: many

cdr3_aa: CASSGAPKGRENTEAFF
cdr3_nt: TGTGCCAGCAGTGGGGCACCAAAGGGACGGGAGAACACTGAAGCTTTCTTT
j_call: TRBJ1-1
d_call: .
v_call: TRBV6-1
clone_size: few

cdr3_aa: CASSPLNPNYGYTF
cdr3_nt: TGTGCCAGCAGCCCACTGAACCCTAACTATGGCTACACCTTC
j_call: TRBJ1-2
d_call: .
v_call: TRBV7-9
clone_size: few

cdr3_aa: CRASSLARDYEQYF
cdr3_nt: TGCAGGGCTAGTAGTTTGGCCCGAGACTACGAGCAGTACTTC
j_call: TRBJ2-7
d_call: .
v_call: TRBV20-1
clone_size: .

cdr3_aa: CSARVSGGQETQYF
cdr3_nt: TGCAGTGCTAGAGTTAGCGGGGGGCAAGAGACCCAGTACTTC
j_call: TRBJ2-5
d_call: TRBD2
v_call: TRBV20-1
clone_size: few

cdr3_aa: CASSPDLGQLMNAEAFF
cdr3_nt: TGTGCCAGCAGCCCGGACTTGGGACAGCTAATGAACGCTGAAGCTTTCTTT
j_call: TRBJ1-1
d_call: TRBD1
v_call: TRBV5-5
clone_size: .

cdr3_aa: CASSVATGLNTEAFF
cdr3_nt: TGTGCCAGCAGCGTAGCAACAGGCTTGAACACTGAAGCTTTCTTT
j_call: TRBJ1-1
d_call: .
v_call: TRBV9
clone_size: many

cdr3_aa: CASSFRTGGRGELFF
cdr3_nt: TGTGCCAGCAGTTTCCGGACCGGGGGGAGGGGGGAGCTGTTTTTT
j_call: TRBJ2-2
d_call: TRBD2
v_call: TRBV12-3/TRBV12-4
clone_size: .

cdr3_aa: CASSASGPNQNIQYF
cdr3_nt: TGCGCCAGCAGCGCCTCGGGACCAAACCAAAACATTCAGTACTTC
j_call: TRBJ2-4
d_call: .
v_call: TRBV5-1
clone_size: .

cdr3_aa: CASSPGFPSGANVLTF
cdr3_nt: TGTGCCAGCTCACCAGGGTTTCCCTCTGGGGCCAACGTCCTGACTTTC
j_call: TRBJ2-6
d_call: .
v_call: TRBV18
clone_size: few

cdr3_aa: CAWSWGTGELFF
cdr3_nt: TGTGCCTGGAGTTGGGGAACCGGGGAGCTGTTTTTT
j_call: TRBJ2-2
d_call: .
v_call: TRBV30
clone_size: few

cdr3_aa: CSASSGGSWDNEQFF
cdr3_nt: TGCAGTGCTAGTTCCGGTGGGAGTTGGGACAATGAGCAGTTCTTC
j_call: TRBJ2-1
d_call: .
v_call: TRBV20-1
clone_size: many

cdr3_aa: CAIRGTGVSTDTQYF
cdr3_nt: TGTGCCATCCGAGGAACCGGGGTTAGCACAGATACGCAGTATTTT
j_call: TRBJ2-3
d_call: .
v_call: TRBV10-3
clone_size: few

cdr3_aa: CASSSVEGQGVNEQYF
cdr3_nt: TGTGCCAGCAGCTCCGTTGAGGGACAGGGGGTTAACGAGCAGTACTTC
j_call: TRBJ2-7
d_call: TRBD1
v_call: TRBV11-2
clone_size: few

cdr3_aa: CASSLGNSYGYTF
cdr3_nt: TGCGCCAGCAGCTTGGGGAATAGCTATGGCTACACCTTC
j_call: TRBJ1-2
d_call: .
v_call: TRBV5-1
clone_size: .

cdr3_aa: CSVGTEASYNEQFF
cdr3_nt: TGCAGCGTTGGGACAGAGGCCTCCTACAATGAGCAGTTCTTC
j_call: TRBJ2-1
d_call: .
v_call: TRBV29-1
clone_size: many

cdr3_aa: CASSPFPSGSWSDTQYF
cdr3_nt: TGTGCCAGCAGCCCCTTTCCTAGCGGGAGTTGGTCAGATACGCAGTATTTT
j_call: TRBJ2-3
d_call: TRBD2
v_call: TRBV12-3/TRBV12-4
clone_size: many

cdr3_aa: CASSPKGGKIDTEAFF
cdr3_nt: TGCGCCAGCAGCCCTAAGGGTGGTAAAATCGACACTGAAGCTTTCTTT
j_call: TRBJ1-1
d_call: .
v_call: TRBV5-1
clone_size: .

cdr3_aa: CSVETPFSYGYTF
cdr3_nt: TGCAGCGTTGAAACCCCGTTTTCCTATGGCTACACCTTC
j_call: TRBJ1-2
d_call: .
v_call: TRBV29-1
clone_size: .

cdr3_aa: CASRPLAENTGELFF
cdr3_nt: TGTGCCAGCCGACCTCTAGCGGAAAACACCGGGGAGCTGTTTTTT
j_call: TRBJ2-2
d_call: TRBD2
v_call: TRBV18
clone_size: .

cdr3_aa: CASSLGVKETQYF
cdr3_nt: TGTGCCAGCAGTCTTGGGGTTAAAGAGACCCAGTACTTC
j_call: TRBJ2-5
d_call: .
v_call: TRBV25-1
clone_size: few

cdr3_aa: CSALFPLLGDRSQETQYF
cdr3_nt: TGCAGTGCTTTATTCCCCCTCTTGGGGGACCGAAGTCAAGAGACCCAGTACTTC
j_call: TRBJ2-5
d_call: .
v_call: TRBV20-1
clone_size: many

cdr3_aa: CASSYSTGEETQYF
cdr3_nt: TGTGCCAGCAGTTACTCGACGGGAGAGGAGACCCAGTACTTC
j_call: TRBJ2-5
d_call: .
v_call: TRBV6-5
clone_size: many

cdr3_aa: CSGVGLNTEAFF
cdr3_nt: TGCAGCGGTGTCGGGCTGAACACTGAAGCTTTCTTT
j_call: TRBJ1-1
d_call: .
v_call: TRBV29-1
clone_size: .

cdr3_aa: CASSTQFRDRDGGPYEQYF
cdr3_nt: TGTGCCAGCAGCACTCAGTTCCGGGACAGGGATGGTGGGCCCTACGAGCAGTACTTC
j_call: TRBJ2-7
d_call: .
v_call: TRBV21-1
clone_size: .

cdr3_aa: CASSTAMDVGYTF
cdr3_nt: TGTGCCAGCAGCACAGCGATGGACGTCGGCTACACCTTC
j_call: TRBJ1-2
d_call: .
v_call: TRBV7-9
clone_size: few

cdr3_aa: CASSSGTGGYGYTF
cdr3_nt: TGTGCCAGCAGCTCTGGGACAGGGGGCTATGGCTACACCTTC
j_call: TRBJ1-2
d_call: TRBD1
v_call: TRBV7-9
clone_size: few

cdr3_aa: CASSQGLEQFF
cdr3_nt: TGTGCCAGCAGCCAAGGACTAGAGCAGTTCTTC
j_call: TRBJ2-1
d_call: .
v_call: TRBV3-1
clone_size: many

cdr3_aa: CSAVSGFVNTEAFF
cdr3_nt: TGCAGTGCTGTCTCAGGGTTTGTGAACACTGAAGCTTTCTTT
j_call: TRBJ1-1
d_call: .
v_call: TRBV20-1
clone_size: few

cdr3_aa: CAISEPLGSYTF
cdr3_nt: TGTGCCATCAGTGAGCCTTTGGGAAGCTACACCTTC
j_call: TRBJ1-2
d_call: .
v_call: TRBV10-3
clone_size: many

cdr3_aa: CASSEDPTGETQYF
cdr3_nt: TGTGCCAGCAGCGAGGACCCAACGGGGGAGACCCAGTACTTC
j_call: TRBJ2-5
d_call: .
v_call: TRBV11-1
clone_size: few

cdr3_aa: CATSYSRRSQKQYF
cdr3_nt: TGTGCCACCAGTTACTCCCGACGGTCTCAGAAGCAGTACTTC
j_call: TRBJ2-7
d_call: .
v_call: TRBV6-5
clone_size: .

cdr3_aa: CASSGTGGVSPLHF
cdr3_nt: TGTGCCAGCAGCGGTACAGGGGGAGTTTCACCCCTCCACTTT
j_call: TRBJ1-6
d_call: TRBD1
v_call: TRBV7-9
clone_size: many

cdr3_aa: CASNPRAGDTQYF
cdr3_nt: TGTGCCAGCAACCCCCGGGCTGGAGATACGCAGTATTTT
j_call: TRBJ2-3
d_call: .
v_call: TRBV6-6
clone_size: many

cdr3_aa: CASSQDFLGGRGYNEQFF
cdr3_nt: TGCGCCAGCAGCCAAGATTTTTTGGGGGGCCGGGGCTACAATGAGCAGTTCTTC
j_call: TRBJ2-1
d_call: .
v_call: TRBV4-1
clone_size: .

cdr3_aa: CASRGRRTDTQYF
cdr3_nt: TGCGCCAGCAGGGGACGAAGAACAGATACGCAGTATTTT
j_call: TRBJ2-3
d_call: .
v_call: TRBV10-2
clone_size: few

cdr3_aa: CASSVRTDDQPQHF
cdr3_nt: TGTGCCAGCTCAGTTCGGACCGACGATCAGCCCCAGCATTTT
j_call: TRBJ1-5
d_call: .
v_call: TRBV18
clone_size: many